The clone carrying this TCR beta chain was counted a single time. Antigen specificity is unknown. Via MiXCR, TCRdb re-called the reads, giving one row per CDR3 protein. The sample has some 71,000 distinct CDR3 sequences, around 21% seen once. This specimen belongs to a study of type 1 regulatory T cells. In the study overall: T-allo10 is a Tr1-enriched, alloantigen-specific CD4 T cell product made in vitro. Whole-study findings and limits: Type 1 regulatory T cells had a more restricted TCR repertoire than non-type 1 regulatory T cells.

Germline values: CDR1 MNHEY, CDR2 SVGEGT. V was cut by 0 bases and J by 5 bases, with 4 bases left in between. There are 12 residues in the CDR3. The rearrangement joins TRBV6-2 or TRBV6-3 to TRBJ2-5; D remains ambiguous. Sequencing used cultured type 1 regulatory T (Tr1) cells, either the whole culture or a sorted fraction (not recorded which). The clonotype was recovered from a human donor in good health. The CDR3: CASSYSIETQYF. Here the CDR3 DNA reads TGTGCCAGCAGTTACTCGATTGAGACCCAGTACTTC.